This T cell receptor beta chain was identified during a study of CD8 T cells in Susac syndrome. Germline CDR1 and CDR2: SGHAT and FQNNGV. The CDR3 contains 14 residues. V was cut by 2 bases and J by 5 bases, with 12 bases left in between. Reverse transcription of roughly 0.5 to 1 ug RNA was performed with random hexamers. TCRdb recomputed calls from the immunoSEQ multiplex PCR reads with MiXCR, one row per CDR3 protein. The data show about 200,000 distinct CDR3 sequences, about 95% seen once. Material: CD4+ T cells from PBMCs. The chain joins TRBV11-2 to TRBJ2-5; tentative D call: TRBD1 (5 bases). The origin of this receptor is a human donor with multiple sclerosis. DNA for the CDR3: TGTGCCAGCAGCTTACAGGGAATTGCTGAGACCCAGTACTTC. Residues: CASSLQGIAETQYF.